This T cell receptor (beta chain) derives from a study of CD8+ T cells in alopecia areata (dated by TCRdb to the late 2010s). Regarding the research as a whole: High-throughput TCRbeta sequencing was used to examine T cell clonal expansion in alopecia areata in both the C3H/HeJ mouse model and human patients. Scalp tissue and sorted CD4+ and CD8+ peripheral blood T cells from patchy and totalis/universalis alopecia areata patients and from healthy controls were covered by human TCRbeta sequencing. TCRbeta CDR3 regions were amplified by immunoSEQ multiplex PCR using 35 Vbeta forward and 13 Jbeta reverse primers. Scalp clonality was compared across normal scalp (n=4), patchy alopecia areata scalp (n=8), and alopecia totalis/universalis scalp (n=8). RNA was obtained with the PAXgene miRNA kit for fixed scalp, the miRNeasy kit for PBMCs, and the RNeasy kit for mouse skin. What the authors observed across the whole study: Shared TCR sequences between patients were less evident than in mice, which may be partly attributable to HLA diversity in the patient population. Unlike mouse skin, which is dominated by gammadelta T cells, normal human skin has resident alphabeta T cells that are also sequenced, and this complicates analysis of the scalp TCR repertoire. Compared with normal scalp, lesional scalp had higher clonality and more expanded CD8+ clones, particularly in alopecia totalis/universalis, a pattern that suggests antigenic drive.

V lost 0 bases and J lost 5 bases; the stretch between them is 7 bases long. There are 13 amino acids in the CDR3, from cysteine to phenylalanine inclusive. Only CDR3 DNA is held: 39 bases, read in frame from base 1. The germline V gene yields SNHLY for CDR1 and FYNNEI for CDR2. PBMCs were isolated by density centrifugation and stained for CD3, CD4 and CD8, and CD4+ and CD8+ T cells were sorted on a FACSAria. Scalp biopsies and blood samples were obtained from unaffected controls. The library was obtained by the immunoSEQ multiplex PCR assay. For TCR sequencing, RNA was extracted from every sample and reverse transcribed into cDNA to serve as template. SuperScript III was used for first-strand cDNA synthesis, primed with a 2:1 mix of oligo-dT and random hexamers. A synthetic immune receptor repertoire was used to measure amplification bias, and any remaining bias was corrected computationally. The authors' analysis ran thus. Raw reads were preprocessed to remove errors, and CDR3 was defined according to IMGT conventions as the region from the conserved cysteine to phenylalanine. Clonality was computed as 1 minus the Shannon entropy, with the entropy normalized by log2 of the number of productive unique TCRs. Scalp TCRbeta sequences were cross-referenced with sorted blood CD4 and CD8 repertoires so that the CD4 or CD8 identity of scalp clones could be inferred. This immuneACCESS table, as held by TCRdb, lists in-frame sequences with V and J called but not all clones. Of the missing ones, under half trace to an unresolved V gene in checked studies; the others have no known cause. V and J calls and clone size are as listed in that table; D and trimming were resolved from the DNA. Recorded for this sample are about 120,000 clones; roughly 66% of them occurred a single time. The ten largest clonotypes hold about 3% of the sample.

A word on this clone: Its binding antigen is unknown. No much larger clone exists at a distance of one base, and base qualities are not known.

The receptor chain draws on TRBV2 and TRBJ1-2; the D gene is not confidently resolved. This TCR was recovered from a human donor in good health. The sequenced sample consisted of CD4+ T cells sorted from blood. The bases read TGTGCCAGCAGTGAAGCGCGGGGTTATGGCTACACCTTC. This codes for CASSEARGYGYTF.